Below, 19 T cell receptor beta chains from the same sample are listed, as sequenced in a study of blood T cell repertoires in COVID-19. TCRdb keeps only in-frame clones here, not all; method: immunoSEQ multiplex PCR. The sample has roughly 200,000 clones, under 85% seen once; the top ten hold about 7.8%. Sequencing was done on a sample of peripheral blood. The source of these receptors is a woman aged 80 or over with COVID-19, enrolled during active disease.

V and J are TRBV4-2 and TRBJ1-2, with D possibly TRBD1 on 6 matching bases. The germline V and J ends were trimmed by 1 base and 8 bases, with 17 bases remaining between them. The CDR3 consists of 15 residues. Germline CDR1 is LGHNA and CDR2 is YNFKEQ. The CDR3 region has the DNA TGTGCCAGCAGCCAAGCGGCTAAGGGGGAGGGAGGCTACACCTTC. Its translation: CASSQAAKGEGGYTF.

The chain has TRBV5-1 and TRBJ2-5, with D possibly matching TRBD2 (7 bases). V dropped 6 bases and J dropped 4 bases, with 22 bases sitting between them. This CDR3 has 16 residues. Germline assignment: CDR1 SGHRS and CDR2 YFSETQ. CDR3 bases: TGCGCCAGCATTCGGGGGGCCCTGGGTGCGGTAGAGACCCAGTACTTC. This sequence encodes CASIRGALGAVETQYF.

This clone was detected only once. The chain has TRBV29-1 and TRBJ2-5; D gene uncertain. The V gene's germline CDR1 is SQVTM and CDR2 ANQGSEA. The length of the CDR3 is 11 residues. V was clipped by 4 bases and J by 5 bases, with 8 bases between them. The CDR3 bases are TGCAGCGTTGTCCTGCGTGAGACCCAGTACTTC. It codes for CSVVLRETQYF.

Turning to this clone: Other DNA sequences in this specimen translate into the identical CDR3. This rearrangement joins TRBV7-3 to TRBJ1-1, with no clear D. The CDR3 loop spans 14 amino acids. Trimming left V 3 bases short and J 2 bases short, with 10 bases between. The germline V gene encodes CDR1 SGHTA and CDR2 FQGTGA. The CDR3 spells CASSLLGGNTEAFF. CDR3 DNA: TGTGCCAGCAGCTTGCTAGGCGGTAACACTGAAGCTTTCTTT. The whole variable domain, filled in from reference TRBV7-3 and TRBJ1-1, reads GAGVSQTPSNKVTEKGKYVELRCDPISGHTALYWYRQSLGQGPEFLIYFQGTGAADDSGLPNDRFFAVRPEGSVSTLKIQRTERGDSAVYLCASSLLGGNTEAFFGQGTRLTVV.

This chain links TRBV5-4 with TRBJ2-7; 9 bases align to TRBD2. The junction had 7 bases not matched to a gene; V was cut back by 3 bases and J by 0 bases. CDR1 and CDR2 (germline): SGHNT, YYREEE (reference sequence). The CDR3 loop spans 16 amino acids. CDR3 sequence: CASSSQLAGVSYEQYF. CDR3 in DNA: TGTGCCAGCAGCTCCCAACTAGCGGGCGTCTCCTACGAGCAGTACTTC. The entire variable domain, with the rest obtained from reference TRBV5-4 and TRBJ2-7, is as follows: ETGVTQSPTHLIKTRGQQVTLRCSSQSGHNTVSWYQQALGQGPQFIFQYYREEENGRGNFPPRFSGLQFPNYSSELNVNALELDDSALYLCASSSQLAGVSYEQYFGPGTRLTVT.

J is TRBJ1-2 and V is TRBV5-4, with 8 bases identical to TRBD1. The CDR3 spans 17 residues. With 5 bases clipped from V and 6 bases from J, the junction kept 18 bases outside the gene matches. Germline V gene lookup returns CDR1 SGHNT and CDR2 YYREEE (reference sequence). This CDR3 reads CASSTRGWSGGSDGYTF. CDR3 DNA sequence: TGTGCCAGCAGTACCAGAGGGTGGTCAGGGGGCAGCGATGGCTACACCTTC.

The V and J genes are TRBV19 and TRBJ1-1, with TRBD1 matching over 7 bases. This CDR3 is 13 amino acids long. Germline-derived CDR1 and CDR2 are LNHDA and SQIVND (reference sequence). The V segment lost 6 bases and the J segment 5 bases; nucleotides outside the gene matches: 6. CDR3 loop: CASSLFRGTEAFF. The DNA for the CDR3 is TGTGCCAGTAGCCTTTTCAGGGGGACTGAAGCTTTCTTT. Filled out from reference TRBV19 and TRBJ1-1, the complete variable domain reads DGGITQSPKYLFRKEGQNVTLSCEQNLNHDAMYWYRQDPGQGLRLIYYSQIVNDFQKGDIAEGYSVSREKKESFPLTVTSAQKNPTAFYLCASSLFRGTEAFFGQGTRLTVV.

The chain carries TRBV7-2 and TRBJ1-4, with D hard to call. The CDR3 totals 13 residues. The germline V gene encodes CDR1 SGHTA and CDR2 FQGNSA. Deletions cut 5 bases from V and 7 bases from J, with 11 bases between. In nucleotides, the CDR3 is TGTGCCAGCAGCACCCGACTGGCTGAAAAACTGTTTTTT. Its protein is CASSTRLAEKLFF.

CDR3 region: CASSKAGRKGTGELFF. The CDR3 DNA reads TGTGCCAGCAGCAAAGCAGGGAGAAAAGGCACCGGGGAGCTGTTTTTT. The V gene is TRBV21-1, the J gene TRBJ2-2; the D segment call TRBD2 is taken from the table without a DNA check. TRBV21-1 is a documented pseudogene. This CDR3 spans 16 amino acids.

V usage is TRBV18 and J usage is TRBJ2-3; 10 bases align to TRBD2. Germline CDR1 KGHSH, CDR2 LQKENI. This CDR3 has 15 amino acids. V shed 1 base and J 4 bases; nucleotides not matched to a gene: 2. CDR3 region: CASSPRSGGADTQYF. DNA of the CDR3: TGTGCCAGCTCACCACGGAGCGGGGGGGCAGATACGCAGTATTTT.

This clone was seen a single time. The rearrangement uses TRBV2 and TRBJ1-2; possibly TRBD1 for D (6 bases). The germline gives CDR1 SNHLY, CDR2 FYNNEI. The CDR3 runs 13 residues. The V end lost 8 bases, the J end lost 4 bases, and 14 bases lay between the germline ends. The chain's CDR3 is CASLRDKLYGYTF. DNA of the CDR3: TGTGCCAGCTTACGGGACAAACTCTATGGCTACACCTTC.

The chain is built from TRBV11-2 and TRBJ2-1; 8 bases map to TRBD1. Germline CDR1 is SGHAT and CDR2 is FQNNGV. After removal of 1 base from V and 5 bases from J, the junction contained 7 bases not matched to a gene. This CDR3 has 16 residues. In nucleotides, the CDR3 is TGTGCCAGCAGCTTAGCAGGGGGCCAACTTCACAATGAGCAGTTCTTC. This gives the protein CASSLAGGQLHNEQFF.

The CDR3 spells CASSQEYGEAFF. The CDR3 DNA is TGTGCCAGCAGCCAAGAGTACGGGGAGGCTTTCTTT. The chain couples TRBV3-1 (or the pseudogene TRBV3-2) to TRBJ1-1; the D is unclear. CDR3 size: 12 residues. Germline V gene sequence: CDR1 LGHDT, CDR2 YNNKEL (reference sequence). V was clipped by 0 bases and J by 11 bases, with 10 bases between them.

The chain couples TRBV6-5 to TRBJ1-2; 7 nucleotides align to TRBD1. J gave up 8 bases and V 6 bases, and 15 bases lay outside the gene matches. Germline CDR1 reads MNHEY; CDR2 reads SVGAGI. The CDR3 is 15 amino acids. CDR3 bases: TGTGCCAGCAGAGATCCGGGACAGAGAACGGGAGGCTACACCTTC. This gives the protein CASRDPGQRTGGYTF.

This sequence joins TRBV6-5 and TRBJ2-2; 8 bases are a match to TRBD1. With 6 bases clipped from V and 3 bases from J, the junction kept 6 bases outside the gene matches. CDR1 and CDR2 from the germline V gene are MNHEY and SVGAGI. This CDR3 is 15 amino acids long. The CDR3 is CASRPGTGHTGELFF. The CDR3 region has the DNA TGTGCCAGCAGGCCCGGGACAGGCCACACCGGGGAGCTGTTTTTT.

In DNA, the CDR3 is TGCGCCAGCACCTTAGATCAGGGGAATTCACCCCTCCACTTT. Translation gives CASTLDQGNSPLHF. V is TRBV5-1 and J is TRBJ1-6; D is possibly TRBD1 (6 bases). V shed 6 bases and J shed 7 bases, with 14 bases lying between them. Germline V gene sequence: CDR1 SGHRS, CDR2 YFSETQ. The CDR3 runs 14 residues.

This chain connects TRBV2 to TRBJ1-2, with D uncertain. V was clipped by 8 bases and J by 1 base, with 8 bases between them. The CDR3 has 12 amino acids. Germline V gene lookup returns CDR1 SNHLY and CDR2 FYNNEI. This chain's CDR3 is CASLEDNYGYTF. Here the CDR3 DNA reads TGTGCCAGCCTGGAGGATAACTATGGCTACACCTTC.

The chain links TRBV5-5 to TRBJ2-2; TRBD2 is a possible D gene (5 bases). The germline CDR1 and CDR2 sequences are SGHKS and YYEKEE (reference sequence). This CDR3 contains 15 residues. V was pared by 1 base and J by 3 bases, with 10 bases between. In DNA form, the CDR3 reads TGTGCCAGCAGCTTGCGGGGAACGGACACCGGGGAGCTGTTTTTT. Translation: CASSLRGTDTGELFF. Full variable domain (outside the CDR3, taken from reference TRBV5-5 and TRBJ2-2): DAGVTQSPTHLIKTRGQQVTLRCSPISGHKSVSWYQQVLGQGPQFIFQYYEKEERGRGNFPDRFSARQFPNYSSELNVNALLLGDSALYLCASSLRGTDTGELFFGEGSRLTVL.

This chain connects TRBV2 to TRBJ2-3; D may be TRBD1 (5 bases). Trimming took off 4 bases at V and 2 bases at J, with 16 bases between the two ends. There are 16 residues in the CDR3. The germline gives CDR1 SNHLY, CDR2 FYNNEI. As DNA, the CDR3 is TGTGCCAGCAGTGGCTGGACAAATGCTCACACAGATACGCAGTATTTT. It encodes CASSGWTNAHTDTQYF.